This T cell receptor (beta chain) was sequenced for a study of shared clonotypes between healthy human individuals. Measured with immunoSEQ multiplex PCR; TCRdb has only the in-frame clones, and not every one. The sample comprises around 2,000,000 clones, 85% to 95% of which are singletons, and 1.5% to 2% rests with the top ten. The ends were cut back, 3 bases at V and 7 bases at J, with 25 bases in the middle. The CDR3 length is 18 residues. Germline V gene data show CDR1 as SGHAT and CDR2 as FQNNGV. This clone was seen a single time. Naive CD8 cells comprised CD45RO-negative, CCR7-positively selected cells, excluding terminally differentiated effector memory CD45RA+ cells.

V usage is TRBV11-2 and J usage is TRBJ2-1; TRBD1 or TRBD2 may be the D gene (7 bases each). This clonotype was sampled from a man between 18 and 35 years old in good health. Some clones in this sample may be carry-over from other donors' samples. Input material: naive CD8+ T cells from PBMCs. CDR3 sequence reads: CASSLYGKLRGGWNEQFF. CDR3 DNA: TGTGCCAGCAGCTTGTACGGGAAACTCAGGGGGGGGTGGAATGAGCAGTTCTTC.